The 8 T cell receptor beta chains presented below share a single source sample, sequenced in a study of cytomegalovirus exposure and HLA in healthy donors. Primers for the PCR totalled 60 Vbeta and 13 Jbeta. Assay used: immunoSEQ multiplex PCR; TCRdb lists only in-frame clones, some missing. The table lists around 150,000 clones, roughly 78% of them singletons. Sequenced sample: PBMCs. The origin of the receptors is a man in his thirties or forties in good health.

The rearrangement joins TRBV28 to TRBJ2-7; possible D gene TRBD1, 5 bases. The CDR3 extends over 12 amino acids. Per germline, CDR1 MDHEN and CDR2 SYDVKM. V was pared by 10 bases and J by 7 bases, with 17 bases between. The CDR3 loop reads CAIHRQGKEQYF. The CDR3 bases are TGTGCCATCCACCGGCAGGGTAAGGAGCAGTACTTC.

The rearrangement links TRBV4-1 to TRBJ2-3, with 14 bases matching TRBD2. CDR3 length: 18 amino acids. The ends lost 2 bases at V and 1 base at J; junction bases unmatched: 5. Germline V gene data show CDR1 as MGHRA and CDR2 as YSYEKL. The chain's CDR3 is CASSQRLAGGGGTDTQYF. The CDR3 DNA is TGCGCCAGCAGCCAACGACTAGCGGGAGGGGGGGGCACAGATACGCAGTATTTT.

CDR3 residues: CASSYSMVADTEAFF. Written as DNA, the CDR3 is TGTGCCAGCAGTTACTCGATGGTTGCGGACACTGAAGCTTTCTTT. This chain joins TRBV6-6 and TRBJ1-1; no clear D. The CDR3 is 15 amino acids. Germline loops: CDR1 MNHNY, CDR2 SVGAGI (reference sequence). Trimming took off 0 bases at V and 3 bases at J, with 11 bases between the two ends.

The rearrangement links TRBV6-5 to TRBJ1-1; 9 positions match TRBD1. Germline V lookup: CDR1 MNHEY, CDR2 SVGAGI. CDR3 length: 14 residues. The V gene end was trimmed by 4 bases and the J gene end by 7 bases; junction bases not matched to a gene: 7. CDR3 DNA sequence: TGTGCCAGCAGTTTTGGACAGGGGAGCCTTGAAGCTTTCTTT. Protein: CASSFGQGSLEAFF.

This clone was recorded once. The chain carries TRBV4-3 and TRBJ2-7; 11 nucleotides align to TRBD1. V was clipped by 1 base and J by 4 bases; unmatched bases: 6. CDR3 size: 16 residues. CDR1 and CDR2 from the germline V gene are LGHNA and YSLEER. The CDR3 region has the DNA TGCGCCAGCAGCCAAGCCCCGGGACAGGGGGTTTACGAGCAGTACTTC. Protein product: CASSQAPGQGVYEQYF.

The J gene is TRBJ2-3, the V gene TRBV28; the D gene is possibly TRBD2 (5 bases). This CDR3 region has 13 residues. CDR1 is MDHEN, CDR2 SYDVKM, per germline. Deletions cut 11 bases from V and 6 bases from J, with 18 bases between. The CDR3 DNA reads TGTGCCGGTCTGGTGGGAGTACCGGATACGCAGTATTTT. Amino acid sequence: CAGLVGVPDTQYF.

The chain links TRBV27 to TRBJ2-7, with D possibly being TRBD1 (5 bases). The CDR3 spans 15 residues. Per the germline V gene, CDR1 is MNHEY and CDR2 is SMNVEV (reference sequence). Trimming removed 5 bases from V and 2 bases from J, with 16 bases in between. The DNA for the CDR3 is TGTGCCAGCAGTCCCCCCTGGACAACTACCTACGAGCAGTACTTC. Protein sequence: CASSPPWTTTYEQYF.

This rearrangement joins TRBV27 to TRBJ2-1; TRBD2 agrees at 14 bases. V was clipped by 8 bases and J by 2 bases; unmatched bases: 2. This CDR3 has 15 amino acids. Germline CDR1 is MNHEY and CDR2 is SMNVEV (reference sequence). Here the CDR3 reads CASGLAGGAYNEQFF. The CDR3 region has the DNA TGTGCCAGCGGACTAGCGGGAGGTGCCTACAATGAGCAGTTCTTC.